Listed here are 2 T cell receptor beta chains from one sample, sequenced in a study of blood T cell repertoires in COVID-19. Sequencing was performed with immunoSEQ multiplex PCR; in TCRdb, only in-frame clones are kept and a portion is missing. The sample has over 200,000 clones, 70% to 90% seen once. The sequencing input was PBMCs or T cells enriched from blood (not recorded which). The receptor set was obtained from a man younger than 40 who had recovered from COVID-19.

DNA of the CDR3: TGTGCCAGCAGTCACGGGGGGGCCGGAGAGACCCAGTACTTC. This gives the protein CASSHGGAGETQYF. V and J are TRBV9 and TRBJ2-5, with 8 bases aligning to TRBD2. CDR1 is SGDLS, CDR2 YYNGEE, per germline. V gave up 5 bases and J gave up 4 bases; unmatched junction bases: 7. CDR3 size: 14 residues.

This sequence joins TRBV7-9 and TRBJ2-5; 11 positions agree with TRBD2. With 4 bases clipped from V and 4 bases from J, the junction kept 5 bases outside the gene matches. This CDR3 is built from 15 residues. Germline values: CDR1 SEHNR, CDR2 FQNEAQ (reference sequence). DNA of the CDR3: TGTGCCAGCAGCTCAACCGGGACTAGCGGAGAGACCCAGTACTTC. It encodes CASSSTGTSGETQYF.